This entry features one TCR beta chain sequence. Its target antigen remains unknown. No base qualities exist here, and no much larger clone lies one base off it. These data belong to a study of blood T cell repertoires in COVID-19 (dated by TCRdb to 2020 to 2021). Describing the broader study: Collaborator samples came from the United States, Italy and Spain and covered acute and convalescent phases of COVID-19. The material from the prospective study consisted of cDNA or gDNA derived from T cells, B-cell-depleted T cells, or PBMCs. Deeply sampled blood TCRbeta repertoires from subjects exposed to, actively infected with, or recovered from COVID-19 were included in the dataset. The repertoires were made available in a free public database intended to serve as a resource for research on the immune response to SARS-CoV-2. Samples were obtained from the ongoing ImmuneRACE study (first 160 participants) and from about 1,300 subjects provided by 6 global collaborators. Nearly every sample came with metadata listing a de-identified subject ID, COVID-19 status, age in years and sex. Where HLA class I and class II types were available, the types were taken from metadata supplied by the sample provider, not from assay-based typing.

The paper's findings and limits, for the study overall: Clinical and demographic metadata were provided uncurated, with the amount varying by source and participant.

TCRbeta CDR3 regions were amplified from genomic DNA using the immunoSEQ Assay, a bias-controlled multiplex PCR. The authors' analysis ran thus. Nucleated cell counts per sample were estimated from amplification of reference gene primers within the assay. Sequence reads were collapsed and filtered to measure the absolute abundance of every unique TCRbeta CDR3 rearrangement. For each sample, productive Simpson clonality was calculated by taking the square root of Simpson's diversity index across productive rearrangements. Not all clones reach the TCRdb copy of this immuneACCESS table, which keeps in-frame sequences only. Checked studies attribute under half of the gap to unresolved V genes and leave the rest unexplained. V and J calls and clone size follow that table, whereas D and trimming were derived from the DNA. The sample table shows hundreds of thousands of clones, and over 85% are seen once. The ten top clones hold around 2.5% of the sample.

From V the trimming removes 2 bases and from J it removes 3 bases, while the gene matches leave 7 bases of the junction unaccounted for. The CDR3 spans 15 residues, from the cysteine through the phenylalanine. Only CDR3 DNA remains: 45 bases, in frame from the first base. The germline V gene encodes CDR1 GTSNPN and CDR2 SVGIG (reference sequence). In the prospective study, participants were roughly 18 to 100 years old, resided in approximately 22 geographic areas of the United States, and were enrolled through a virtual design. To assign participants to cohorts, the prospective study relied on clinical history that participants themselves reported in a screening survey and a study questionnaire. Recovered participants in ImmuneRACE Cohort 3 were defined by two consecutive negative NP/OP PCR tests, clearance by a healthcare professional, or resolution of symptoms. Mobile phlebotomists in the prospective study collected whole blood, serum and a nasopharyngeal or oropharyngeal swab from every participant. Over a roughly 2-month period, participants in the prospective study had the option of providing additional blood draws and questionnaires. Blood samples from the prospective study were shipped frozen or at room temperature prior to DNA extraction.

Specimen: PBMCs or T cells enriched from blood (not recorded which). The rearrangement joined TRBV30 to TRBJ1-1; 9 bases in the middle match TRBD1. The TCR was taken from a man in his 60s who had recovered from COVID-19. The nucleotide sequence is given as TGTGCCTGGAGTCCGGACAGGGGACTCGACACTGAAGCTTTCTTT. This is translated as CAWSPDRGLDTEAFF. When the CDR3 is completed using the reference TRBV30 and TRBJ1-1 genes on either side, the full variable domain is SQTIHQWPATLVQPVGSPLSLECTVEGTSNPNLYWYRQAAGRGLQLLFYSVGIGQISSEVPQNLSASRPQDRQFILSSKKLLLSDSGFYLCAWSPDRGLDTEAFFGQGTRLTVV.